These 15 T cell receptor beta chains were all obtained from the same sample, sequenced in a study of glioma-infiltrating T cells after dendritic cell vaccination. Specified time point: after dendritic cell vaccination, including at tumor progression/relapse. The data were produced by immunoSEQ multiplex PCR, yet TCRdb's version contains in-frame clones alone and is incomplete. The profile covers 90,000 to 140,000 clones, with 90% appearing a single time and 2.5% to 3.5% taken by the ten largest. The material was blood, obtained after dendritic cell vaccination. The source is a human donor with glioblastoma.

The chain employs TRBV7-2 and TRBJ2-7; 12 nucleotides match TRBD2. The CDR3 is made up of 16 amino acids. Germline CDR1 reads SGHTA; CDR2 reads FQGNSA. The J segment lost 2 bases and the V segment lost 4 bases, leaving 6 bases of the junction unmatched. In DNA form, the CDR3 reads TGTGCCAGCAGCTCCCGGACTAGCGGGACTCCCTACGAGCAGTACTTC. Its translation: CASSSRTSGTPYEQYF.

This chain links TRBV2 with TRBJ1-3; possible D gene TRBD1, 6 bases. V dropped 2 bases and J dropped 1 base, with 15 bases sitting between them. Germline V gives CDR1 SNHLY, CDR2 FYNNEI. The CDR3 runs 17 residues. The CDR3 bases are TGTGCCAGCAGTGAAAATCACCAGGGGTATTCTGGAAACACCATATATTTT. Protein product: CASSENHQGYSGNTIYF.

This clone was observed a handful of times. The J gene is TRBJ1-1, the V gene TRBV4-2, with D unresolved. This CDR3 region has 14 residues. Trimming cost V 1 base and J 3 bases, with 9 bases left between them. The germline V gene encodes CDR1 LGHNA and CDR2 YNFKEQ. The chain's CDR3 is CASSQGSAYTEAFF. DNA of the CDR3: TGTGCCAGCAGCCAAGGTTCAGCGTACACTGAAGCTTTCTTT.

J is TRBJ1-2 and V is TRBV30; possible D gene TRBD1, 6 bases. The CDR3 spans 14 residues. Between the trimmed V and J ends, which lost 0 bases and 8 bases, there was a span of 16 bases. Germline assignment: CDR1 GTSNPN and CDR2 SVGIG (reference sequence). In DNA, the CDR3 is TGTGCCTGGAGTGTACTGAGGGGGAGGGAAGGCTACACCTTC. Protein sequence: CAWSVLRGREGYTF.

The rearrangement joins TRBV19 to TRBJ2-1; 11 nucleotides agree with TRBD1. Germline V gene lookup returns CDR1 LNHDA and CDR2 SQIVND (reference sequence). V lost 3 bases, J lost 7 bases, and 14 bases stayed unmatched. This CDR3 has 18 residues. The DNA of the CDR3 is TGTGCCAGTAGTATTGTCGGGGCCGGACAGGGGGCAGCGAATGAGCAGTTCTTC. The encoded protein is CASSIVGAGQGAANEQFF.

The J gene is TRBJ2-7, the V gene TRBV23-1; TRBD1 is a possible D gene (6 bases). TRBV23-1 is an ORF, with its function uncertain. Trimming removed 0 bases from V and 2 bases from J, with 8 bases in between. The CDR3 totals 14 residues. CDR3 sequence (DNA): TGCGCCAGCAGTCAATCGTGGGGGCCCTACGAGCAGTACTTC. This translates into CASSQSWGPYEQYF.

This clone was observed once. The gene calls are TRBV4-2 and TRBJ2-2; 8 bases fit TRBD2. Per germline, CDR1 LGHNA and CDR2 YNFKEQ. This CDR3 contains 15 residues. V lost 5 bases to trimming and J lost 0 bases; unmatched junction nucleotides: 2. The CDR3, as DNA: TGTGCCAGCAGCGCGACTAGCGCGAACACCGGGGAGCTGTTTTTT. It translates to CASSATSANTGELFF.

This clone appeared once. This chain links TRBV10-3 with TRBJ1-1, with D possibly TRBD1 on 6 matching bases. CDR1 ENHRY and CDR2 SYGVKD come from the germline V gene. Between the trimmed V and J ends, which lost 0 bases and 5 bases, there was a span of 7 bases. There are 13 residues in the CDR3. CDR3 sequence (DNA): TGTGCCATCAGTGAGTCGCAGGGGACTGAAGCTTTCTTT. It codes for CAISESQGTEAFF.

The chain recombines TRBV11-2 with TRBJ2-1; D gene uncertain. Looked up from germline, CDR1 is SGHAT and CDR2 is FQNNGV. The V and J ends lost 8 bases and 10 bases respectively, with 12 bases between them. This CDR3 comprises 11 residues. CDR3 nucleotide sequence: TGTGCCAGCCAAAATGCTCTAGAGCAGTTCTTC. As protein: CASQNALEQFF.

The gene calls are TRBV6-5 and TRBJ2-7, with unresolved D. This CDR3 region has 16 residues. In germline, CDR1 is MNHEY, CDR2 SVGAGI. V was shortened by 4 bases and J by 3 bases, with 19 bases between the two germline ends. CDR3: CASSFDTSSFYYEQYF. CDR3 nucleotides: TGTGCCAGCAGTTTTGACACCTCCTCATTTTACTACGAGCAGTACTTC.

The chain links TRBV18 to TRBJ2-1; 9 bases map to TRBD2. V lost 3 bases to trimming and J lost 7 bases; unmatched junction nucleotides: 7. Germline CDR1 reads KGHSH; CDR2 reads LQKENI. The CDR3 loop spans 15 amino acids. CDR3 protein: CASSPRVAGVNEQFF. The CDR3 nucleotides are TGTGCCAGCTCACCCCGGGTAGCGGGGGTAAATGAGCAGTTCTTC.

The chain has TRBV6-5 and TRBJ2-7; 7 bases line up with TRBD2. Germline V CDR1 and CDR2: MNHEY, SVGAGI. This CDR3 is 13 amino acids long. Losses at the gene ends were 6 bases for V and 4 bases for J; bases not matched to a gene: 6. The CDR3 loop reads CASSQREPYEQYF. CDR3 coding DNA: TGTGCCAGCAGCCAGCGGGAACCTTACGAGCAGTACTTC.

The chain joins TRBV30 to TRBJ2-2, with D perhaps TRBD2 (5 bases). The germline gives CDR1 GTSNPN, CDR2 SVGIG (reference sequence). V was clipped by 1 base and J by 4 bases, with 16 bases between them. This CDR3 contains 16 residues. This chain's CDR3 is CAWSGGILQPTGELFF. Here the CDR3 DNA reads TGTGCCTGGAGTGGAGGGATCTTGCAACCCACCGGGGAGCTGTTTTTT.

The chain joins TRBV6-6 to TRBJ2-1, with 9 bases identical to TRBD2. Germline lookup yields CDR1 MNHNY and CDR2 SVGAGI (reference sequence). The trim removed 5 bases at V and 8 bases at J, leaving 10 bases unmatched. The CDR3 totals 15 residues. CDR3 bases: TGTGCCAGCAGTAAACGGGGCGGGGGGGCCGATGAGCAGTTCTTC. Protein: CASSKRGGGADEQFF.

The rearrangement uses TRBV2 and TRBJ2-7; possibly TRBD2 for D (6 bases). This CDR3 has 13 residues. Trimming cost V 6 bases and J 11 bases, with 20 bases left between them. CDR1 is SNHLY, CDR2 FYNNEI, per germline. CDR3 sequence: CASRAGLLGVEYF. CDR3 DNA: TGTGCCAGCAGGGCGGGACTCCTAGGCGTGGAGTACTTC.